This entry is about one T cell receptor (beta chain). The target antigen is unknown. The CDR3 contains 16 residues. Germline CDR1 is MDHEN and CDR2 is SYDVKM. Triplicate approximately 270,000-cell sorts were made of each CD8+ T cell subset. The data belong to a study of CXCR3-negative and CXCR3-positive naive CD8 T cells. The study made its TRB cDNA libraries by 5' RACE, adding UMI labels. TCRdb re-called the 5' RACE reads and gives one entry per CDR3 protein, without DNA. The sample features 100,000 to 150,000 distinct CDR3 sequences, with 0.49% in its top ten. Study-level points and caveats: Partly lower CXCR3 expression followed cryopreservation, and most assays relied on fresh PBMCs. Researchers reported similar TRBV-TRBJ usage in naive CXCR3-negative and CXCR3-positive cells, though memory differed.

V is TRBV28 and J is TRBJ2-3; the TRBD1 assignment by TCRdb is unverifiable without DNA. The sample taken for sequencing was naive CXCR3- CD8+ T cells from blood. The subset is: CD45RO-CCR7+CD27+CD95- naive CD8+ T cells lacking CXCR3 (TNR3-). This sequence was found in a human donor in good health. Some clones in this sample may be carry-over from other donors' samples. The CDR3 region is CASSFSTTLSTDTQYF.